This TCR beta chain was profiled in a study of T-cell reconstitution after alpha-beta-depleted transplantation in children. Whole-study results and caveats: T-cell numbers and diversity, one year after transplant, stemmed largely from T cells that were newly produced. The high TCRbeta diversity at day 60 in some patients came from surviving recipient T cells and thymic progenitors. About two months after transplant, alpha-beta T cells reportedly came from several hundred expanded graft clones.

As concerns this clonotype: Its antigen is not identified.

Unique molecular identifiers were used in preparing the TCRbeta library. TCRdb analysed the PCR reads with MiXCR anew, one entry per CDR3 protein. The sample has 800,000 to 1,000,000 distinct CDR3 sequences, less than 30% seen once; the top ten hold about 28%. This CDR3 has 13 residues. V dropped 1 base and J dropped 6 bases, with 10 bases sitting between them. From germline, CDR1 is SGHRS and CDR2 YFSETQ. The sample here was PBMCs, mostly from graft donor cells, taken 360 days after TCRalphabeta/CD19-depleted stem cell transplant. The chain carries TRBV5-1 and TRBJ1-2, with D unclear. The receptor was derived from a boy in the first two years of life who had a stem cell transplant for SCID, so the T cells may come from the graft donor. DNA for the CDR3: TGCGCCAGCAGCTTGTGGCCAGGCCATGGCTACACCTTC. Protein product: CASSLWPGHGYTF.